This T cell receptor beta chain was sequenced for a study of beta chain features in type 1 diabetes. Study context: Patients did not differ from healthy donors in age, gender or cell yield.

This CDR3 region has 15 residues. The germline V gene encodes CDR1 SGHDN and CDR2 FVKESK. The trim removed 1 base at V and 10 bases at J, leaving 8 bases unmatched. Investigators reverse transcribed all isolated RNA, so they sequenced expressed TCRB transcripts. Only in-frame clones appear in the TCRdb table, and some are missing; sequencing was by immunoSEQ multiplex PCR. Here the sample spans 400,000 to 550,000 clones, about 10% being singletons. The J gene is TRBJ2-3, the V gene TRBV14; 10 nucleotides agree with TRBD2. Sequencing was done on a sample of naive CD4+ T cells from blood. This clonotype was obtained from a woman aged 18-29 years in good health. CDR3 sequence reads: CASSQVLAGAGAQYF. CDR3 nucleotide sequence: TGTGCCAGCAGCCAAGTCCTAGCGGGAGCGGGGGCGCAGTATTTT.